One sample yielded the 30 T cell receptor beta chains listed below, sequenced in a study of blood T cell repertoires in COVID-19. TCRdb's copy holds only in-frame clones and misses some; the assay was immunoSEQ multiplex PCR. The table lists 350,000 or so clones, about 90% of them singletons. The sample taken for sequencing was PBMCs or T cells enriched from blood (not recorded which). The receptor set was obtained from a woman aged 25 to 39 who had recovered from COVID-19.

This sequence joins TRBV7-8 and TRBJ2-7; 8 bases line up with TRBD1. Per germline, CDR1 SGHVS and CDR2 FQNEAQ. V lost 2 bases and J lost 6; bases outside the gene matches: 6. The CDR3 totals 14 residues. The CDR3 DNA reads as TGTGCCAGCAGCTTATTACAGGGGGTCAGCGAGCAGTACTTC. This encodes CASSLLQGVSEQYF.

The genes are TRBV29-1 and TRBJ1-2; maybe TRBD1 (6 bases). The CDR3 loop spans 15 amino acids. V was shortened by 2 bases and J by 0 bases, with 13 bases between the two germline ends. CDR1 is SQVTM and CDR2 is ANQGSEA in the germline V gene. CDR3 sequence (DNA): TGCAGCGTTGAACGAGGACAGACACCTAACTATGGCTACACCTTC. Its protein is CSVERGQTPNYGYTF.

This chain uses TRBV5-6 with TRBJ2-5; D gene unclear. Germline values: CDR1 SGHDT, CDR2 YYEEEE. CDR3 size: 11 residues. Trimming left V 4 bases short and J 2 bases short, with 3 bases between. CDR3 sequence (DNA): TGTGCCAGCAGCCTACAAGAGACCCAGTACTTC. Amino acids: CASSLQETQYF. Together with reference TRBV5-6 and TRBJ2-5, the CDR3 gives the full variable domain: DAGVTQSPTHLIKTRGQQVTLRCSPKSGHDTVSWYQQALGQGPQFIFQYYEEEERQRGNFPDRFSGHQFPNYSSELNVNALLLGDSALYLCASSLQETQYFGPGTRLLVL.

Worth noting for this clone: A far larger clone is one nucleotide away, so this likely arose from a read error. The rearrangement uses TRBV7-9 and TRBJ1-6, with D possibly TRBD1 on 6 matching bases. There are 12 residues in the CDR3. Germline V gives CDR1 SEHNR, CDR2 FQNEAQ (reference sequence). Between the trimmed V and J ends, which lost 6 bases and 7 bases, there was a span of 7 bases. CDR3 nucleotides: TGTGCCAGCAGTACAGGGAATTCACCCCTCCACTTT. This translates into CASSTGNSPLHF.

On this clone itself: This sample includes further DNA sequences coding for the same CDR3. CDR3 residues: CASSLQGADTQYF. DNA for the CDR3: TGTGCCAGCAGCTTGCAGGGGGCAGATACGCAGTATTTT. The chain carries TRBV5-4 and TRBJ2-3, with 7 positions matching TRBD1. This CDR3 comprises 13 residues. V was clipped by 1 base and J by 4 bases; unmatched bases: 0. The germline gives CDR1 SGHNT, CDR2 YYREEE (reference sequence). Looking up the rest from reference TRBV5-4 and TRBJ2-3 gives the full variable domain: ETGVTQSPTHLIKTRGQQVTLRCSSQSGHNTVSWYQQALGQGPQFIFQYYREEENGRGNFPPRFSGLQFPNYSSELNVNALELDDSALYLCASSLQGADTQYFGPGTRLTVL.

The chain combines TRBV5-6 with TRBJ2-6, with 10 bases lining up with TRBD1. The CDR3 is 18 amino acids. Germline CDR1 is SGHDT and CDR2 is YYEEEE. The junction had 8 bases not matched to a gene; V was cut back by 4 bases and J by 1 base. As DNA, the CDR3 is TGTGCCAGCAGCCCTGGTGGGACAGGGGAATCTGGGGCCAACGTCCTGACTTTC. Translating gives CASSPGGTGESGANVLTF.

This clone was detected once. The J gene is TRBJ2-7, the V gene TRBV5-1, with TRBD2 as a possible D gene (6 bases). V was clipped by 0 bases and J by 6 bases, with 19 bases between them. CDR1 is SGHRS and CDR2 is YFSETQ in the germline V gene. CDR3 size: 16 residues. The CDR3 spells CASSLVEGPLWGEQYF. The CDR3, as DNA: TGCGCCAGCAGCTTGGTGGAGGGTCCACTTTGGGGCGAGCAGTACTTC.

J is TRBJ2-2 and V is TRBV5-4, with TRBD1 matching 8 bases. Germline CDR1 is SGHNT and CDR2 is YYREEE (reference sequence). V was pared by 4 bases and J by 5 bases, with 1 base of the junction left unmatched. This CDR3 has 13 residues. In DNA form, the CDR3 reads TGTGCCAGCAGCACAGGGGGGACCGGGGAGCTGTTTTTT. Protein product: CASSTGGTGELFF.

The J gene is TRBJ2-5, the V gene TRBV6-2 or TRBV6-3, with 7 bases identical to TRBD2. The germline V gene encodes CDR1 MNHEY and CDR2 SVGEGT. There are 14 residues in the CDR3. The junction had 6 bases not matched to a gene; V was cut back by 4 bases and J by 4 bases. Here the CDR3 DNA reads TGTGCCAGCAGTTCCGCGGGGGTGGGAGAGACCCAGTACTTC. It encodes CASSSAGVGETQYF.

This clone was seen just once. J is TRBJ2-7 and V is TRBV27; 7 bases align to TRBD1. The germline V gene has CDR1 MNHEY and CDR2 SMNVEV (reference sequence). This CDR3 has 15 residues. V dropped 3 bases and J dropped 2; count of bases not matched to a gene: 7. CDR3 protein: CASSFGQAEAYEQYF. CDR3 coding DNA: TGTGCCAGCAGTTTCGGACAGGCCGAAGCCTACGAGCAGTACTTC.

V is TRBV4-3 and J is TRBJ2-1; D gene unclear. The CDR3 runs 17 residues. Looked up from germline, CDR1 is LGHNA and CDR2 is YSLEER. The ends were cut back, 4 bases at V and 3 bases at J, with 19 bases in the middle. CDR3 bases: TGCGCCAGCAGCCGAGGCTCGACCCGCCATGTCTACAATGAGCAGTTCTTC. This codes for CASSRGSTRHVYNEQFF.

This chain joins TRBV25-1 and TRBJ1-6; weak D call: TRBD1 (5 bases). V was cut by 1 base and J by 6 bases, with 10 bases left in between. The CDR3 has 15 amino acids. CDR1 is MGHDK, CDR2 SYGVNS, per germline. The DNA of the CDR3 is TGTGCCAGCAGTGAATTCGGGGGACGTAATTCACCCCTCCACTTT. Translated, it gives CASSEFGGRNSPLHF.

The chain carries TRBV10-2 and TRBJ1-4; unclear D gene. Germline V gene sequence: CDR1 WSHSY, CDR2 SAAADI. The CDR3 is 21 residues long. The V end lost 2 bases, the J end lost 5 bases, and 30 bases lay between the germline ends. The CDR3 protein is CASSEDRSRPDHDTHNEKLFF. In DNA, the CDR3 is TGCGCCAGCAGTGAGGATAGAAGTCGACCTGACCACGACACCCACAATGAAAAACTGTTTTTT.

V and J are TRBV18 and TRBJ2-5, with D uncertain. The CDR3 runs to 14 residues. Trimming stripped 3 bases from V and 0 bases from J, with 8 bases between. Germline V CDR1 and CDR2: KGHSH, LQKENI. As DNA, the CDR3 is TGTGCCAGCTCACCGACGGGTAACCAAGAGACCCAGTACTTC. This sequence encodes CASSPTGNQETQYF. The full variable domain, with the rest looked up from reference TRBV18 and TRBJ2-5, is NAGVMQNPRHLVRRRGQEARLRCSPMKGHSHVYWYRQLPEEGLKFMVYLQKENIIDESGMPKERFSAEFPKEGPSILRIQQVVRGDSAAYFCASSPTGNQETQYFGPGTRLLVL.

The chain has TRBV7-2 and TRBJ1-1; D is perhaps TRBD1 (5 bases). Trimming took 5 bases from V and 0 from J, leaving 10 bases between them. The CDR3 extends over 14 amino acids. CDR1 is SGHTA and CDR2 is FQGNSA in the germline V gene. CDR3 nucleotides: TGTGCCAGCAGCCAAGTGACAGTGAACACTGAAGCTTTCTTT. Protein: CASSQVTVNTEAFF.

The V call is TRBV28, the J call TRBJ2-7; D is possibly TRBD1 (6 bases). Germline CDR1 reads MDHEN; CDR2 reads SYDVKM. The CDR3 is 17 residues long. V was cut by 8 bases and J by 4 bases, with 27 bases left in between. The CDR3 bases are TGTGCCAGCCTCACCACCCCCGGGACACAGGGTAAATACGAGCAGTACTTC. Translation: CASLTTPGTQGKYEQYF.

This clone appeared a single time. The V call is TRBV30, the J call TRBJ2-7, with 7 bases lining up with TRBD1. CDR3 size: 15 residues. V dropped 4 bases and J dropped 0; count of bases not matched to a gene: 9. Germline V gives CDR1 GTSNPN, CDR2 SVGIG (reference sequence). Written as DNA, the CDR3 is TGTGCCTGGAACGGGGCAGGGGGATTCTCCTACGAGCAGTACTTC. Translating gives CAWNGAGGFSYEQYF.

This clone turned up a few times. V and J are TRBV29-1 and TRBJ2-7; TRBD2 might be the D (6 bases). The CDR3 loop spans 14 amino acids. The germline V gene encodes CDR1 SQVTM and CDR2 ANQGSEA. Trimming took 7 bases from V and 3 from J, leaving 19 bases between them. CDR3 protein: CSAVIPGGLYEQYF. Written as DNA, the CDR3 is TGCAGCGCTGTAATACCCGGGGGACTCTACGAGCAGTACTTC.

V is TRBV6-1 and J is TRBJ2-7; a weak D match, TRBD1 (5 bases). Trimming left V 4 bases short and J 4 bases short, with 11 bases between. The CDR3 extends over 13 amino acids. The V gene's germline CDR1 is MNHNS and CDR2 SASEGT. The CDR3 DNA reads TGTGCCAGCAGTGCACAGCAGGGTTACGAGCAGTACTTC. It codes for CASSAQQGYEQYF.

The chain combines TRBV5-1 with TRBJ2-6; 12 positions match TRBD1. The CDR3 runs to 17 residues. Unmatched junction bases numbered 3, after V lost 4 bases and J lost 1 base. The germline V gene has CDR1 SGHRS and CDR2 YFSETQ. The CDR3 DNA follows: TGCGCCAGCAGCCCGGGACAGGGGGCTTCTGGGGCCAACGTCCTGACTTTC. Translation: CASSPGQGASGANVLTF.

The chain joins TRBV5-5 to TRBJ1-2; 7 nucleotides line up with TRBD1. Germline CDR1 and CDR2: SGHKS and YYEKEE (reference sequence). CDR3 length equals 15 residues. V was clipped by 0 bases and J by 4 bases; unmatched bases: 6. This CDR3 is CASSLAGQGGYGYTF. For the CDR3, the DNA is TGTGCCAGCAGCTTGGCCGGGCAGGGGGGCTATGGCTACACCTTC.

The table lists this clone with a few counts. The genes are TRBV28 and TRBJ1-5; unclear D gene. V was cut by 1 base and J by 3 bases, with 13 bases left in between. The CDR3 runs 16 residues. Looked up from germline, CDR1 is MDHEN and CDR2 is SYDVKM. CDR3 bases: TGTGCCAGCAGTTTATCGGGTAACGCACTCAATCAGCCCCAGCATTTT. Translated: CASSLSGNALNQPQHF.

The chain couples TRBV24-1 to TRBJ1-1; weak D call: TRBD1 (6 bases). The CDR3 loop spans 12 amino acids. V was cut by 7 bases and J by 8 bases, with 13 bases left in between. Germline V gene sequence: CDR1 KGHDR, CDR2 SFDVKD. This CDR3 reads CATRLPGTEAFF. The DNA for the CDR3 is TGTGCCACCAGACTCCCCGGGACAGAAGCTTTCTTT.

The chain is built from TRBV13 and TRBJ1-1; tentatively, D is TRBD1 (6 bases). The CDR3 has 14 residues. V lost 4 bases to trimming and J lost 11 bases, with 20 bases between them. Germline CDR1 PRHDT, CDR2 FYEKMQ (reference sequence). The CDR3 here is CASSSTGRVGSAFF. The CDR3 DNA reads TGTGCCAGCAGCTCCACAGGGAGGGTCGGTTCGGCTTTCTTT.

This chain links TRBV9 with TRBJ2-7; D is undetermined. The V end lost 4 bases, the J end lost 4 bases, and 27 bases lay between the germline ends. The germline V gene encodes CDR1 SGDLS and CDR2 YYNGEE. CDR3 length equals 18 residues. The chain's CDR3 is CASSPRQSQGVIPYEQYF. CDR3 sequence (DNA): TGTGCCAGCAGCCCTCGACAAAGTCAAGGCGTAATCCCGTACGAGCAGTACTTC.

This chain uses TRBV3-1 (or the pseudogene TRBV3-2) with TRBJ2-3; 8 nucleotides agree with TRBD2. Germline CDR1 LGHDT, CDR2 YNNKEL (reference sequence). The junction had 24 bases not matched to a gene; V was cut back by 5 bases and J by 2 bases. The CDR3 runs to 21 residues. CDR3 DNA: TGTGCCAGCAGCTTCGACTGGCCAGCGGGGGTTTCCGTGAAACTCACAGATACGCAGTATTTT. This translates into CASSFDWPAGVSVKLTDTQYF.

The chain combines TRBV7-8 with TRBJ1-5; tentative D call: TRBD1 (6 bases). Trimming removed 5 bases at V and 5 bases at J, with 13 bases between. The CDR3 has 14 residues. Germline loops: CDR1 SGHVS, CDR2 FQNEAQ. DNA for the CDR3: TGTGCCAGCAGCCCGCGGGGGGCGGATCAGCCCCAGCATTTT. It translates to CASSPRGADQPQHF.

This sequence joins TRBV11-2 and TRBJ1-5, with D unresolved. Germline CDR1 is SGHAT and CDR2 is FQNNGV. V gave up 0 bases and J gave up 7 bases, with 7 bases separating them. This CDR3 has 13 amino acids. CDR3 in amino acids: CASSLDRVQPQHF. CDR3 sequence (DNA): TGTGCCAGCAGCTTAGATCGTGTGCAGCCCCAGCATTTT. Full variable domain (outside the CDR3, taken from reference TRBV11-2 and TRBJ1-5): EAGVAQSPRYKIIEKRQSVAFWCNPISGHATLYWYQQILGQGPKLLIQFQNNGVVDDSQLPKDRFSAERLKGVDSTLKIQPAKLEDSAVYLCASSLDRVQPQHFGDGTRLSIL.

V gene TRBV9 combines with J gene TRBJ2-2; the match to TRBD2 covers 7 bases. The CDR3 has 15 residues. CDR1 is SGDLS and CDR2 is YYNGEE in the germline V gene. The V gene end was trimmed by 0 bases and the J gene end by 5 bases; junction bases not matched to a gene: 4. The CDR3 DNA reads TGTGCCAGCAGCGTAGGTCCCGGGGGGACCGGGGAGCTGTTTTTT. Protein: CASSVGPGGTGELFF.

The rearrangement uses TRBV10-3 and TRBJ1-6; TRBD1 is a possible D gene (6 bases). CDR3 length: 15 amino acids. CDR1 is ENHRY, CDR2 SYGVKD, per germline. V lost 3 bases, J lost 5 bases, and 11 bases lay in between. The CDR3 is CAISEGPGDNSPLHF. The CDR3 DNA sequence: TGTGCCATCAGTGAAGGCCCAGGGGATAATTCACCCCTCCACTTT.